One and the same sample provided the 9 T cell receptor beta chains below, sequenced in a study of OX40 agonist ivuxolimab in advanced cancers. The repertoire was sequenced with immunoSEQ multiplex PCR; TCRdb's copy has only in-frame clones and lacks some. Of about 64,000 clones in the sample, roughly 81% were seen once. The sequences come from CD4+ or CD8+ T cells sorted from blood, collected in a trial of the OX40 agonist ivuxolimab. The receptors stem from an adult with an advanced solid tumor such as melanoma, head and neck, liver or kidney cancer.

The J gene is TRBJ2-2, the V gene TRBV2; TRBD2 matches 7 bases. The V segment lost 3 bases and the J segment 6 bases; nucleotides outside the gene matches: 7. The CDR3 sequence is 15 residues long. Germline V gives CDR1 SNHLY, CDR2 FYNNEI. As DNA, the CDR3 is TGTGCCAGCAGTGATGGTTATGGGGGGGCCGGGGAGCTGTTTTTT. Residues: CASSDGYGGAGELFF.

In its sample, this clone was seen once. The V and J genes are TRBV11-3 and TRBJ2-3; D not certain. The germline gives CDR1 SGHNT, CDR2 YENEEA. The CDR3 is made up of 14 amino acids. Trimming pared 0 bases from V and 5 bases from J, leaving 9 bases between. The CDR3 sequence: CASSLEALEDTQYF. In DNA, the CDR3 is TGTGCCAGCAGCTTAGAGGCCCTAGAAGATACGCAGTATTTT.

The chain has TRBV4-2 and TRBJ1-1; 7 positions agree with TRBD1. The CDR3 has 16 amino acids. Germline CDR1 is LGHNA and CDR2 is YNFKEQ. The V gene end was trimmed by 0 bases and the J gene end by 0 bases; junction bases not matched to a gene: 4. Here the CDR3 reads CASSQEPGGLNTEAFF. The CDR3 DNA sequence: TGTGCCAGCAGCCAAGAACCAGGGGGTTTGAACACTGAAGCTTTCTTT.

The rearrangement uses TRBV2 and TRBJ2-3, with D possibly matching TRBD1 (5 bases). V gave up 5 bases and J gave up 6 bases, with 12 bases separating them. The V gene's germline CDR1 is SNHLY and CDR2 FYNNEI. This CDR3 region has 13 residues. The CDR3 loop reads CASSPGQDDTQYF. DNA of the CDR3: TGTGCCAGCAGTCCTGGACAAGACGATACGCAGTATTTT.

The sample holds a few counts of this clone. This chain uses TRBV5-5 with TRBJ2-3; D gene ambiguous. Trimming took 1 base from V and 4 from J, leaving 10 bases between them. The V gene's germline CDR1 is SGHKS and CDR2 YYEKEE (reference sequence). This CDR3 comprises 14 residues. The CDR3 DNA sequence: TGTGCCAGCAGCTTGCGTGGCCCGGCAGATACGCAGTATTTT. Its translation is CASSLRGPADTQYF.

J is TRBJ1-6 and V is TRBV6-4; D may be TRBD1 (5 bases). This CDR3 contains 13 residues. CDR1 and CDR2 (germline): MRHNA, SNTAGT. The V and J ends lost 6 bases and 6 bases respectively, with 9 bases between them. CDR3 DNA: TGTGCCAGCAGCCCCGACAGTAATTCACCCCTCCACTTT. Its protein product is CASSPDSNSPLHF.

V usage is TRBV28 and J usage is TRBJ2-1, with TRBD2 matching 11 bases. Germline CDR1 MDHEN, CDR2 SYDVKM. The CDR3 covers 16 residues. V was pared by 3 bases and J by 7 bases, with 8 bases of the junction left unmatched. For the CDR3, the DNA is TGTGCCAGCAGTTTTGCCGGGACTAGCGGCTTAAATGAGCAGTTCTTC. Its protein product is CASSFAGTSGLNEQFF.

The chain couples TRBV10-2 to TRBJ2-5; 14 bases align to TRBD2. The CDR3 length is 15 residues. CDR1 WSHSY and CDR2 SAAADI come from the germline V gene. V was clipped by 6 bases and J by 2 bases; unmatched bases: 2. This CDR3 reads CASRRLAGGQETQYF. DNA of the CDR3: TGCGCCAGCAGGAGACTAGCGGGAGGGCAAGAGACCCAGTACTTC.

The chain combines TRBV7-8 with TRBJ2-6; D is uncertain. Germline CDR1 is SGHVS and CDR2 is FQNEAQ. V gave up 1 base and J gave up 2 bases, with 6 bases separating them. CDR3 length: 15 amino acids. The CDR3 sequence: CASSLGGAGANVLTF. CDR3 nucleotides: TGTGCCAGCAGCTTAGGAGGCGCTGGGGCCAACGTCCTGACTTTC.